A single sample gave rise to the 9 T cell receptor beta chains below, sequenced in a study of blood T cell repertoires in COVID-19. Sequencing was performed with immunoSEQ multiplex PCR; in TCRdb, only in-frame clones are kept and a portion is missing. This sample has 55,000 to 75,000 clones, with around 80% found just once. The sample taken for sequencing was peripheral blood. The receptors derive from a human donor in a cohort sampled during active COVID-19.

This clone was seen many times. This sequence joins TRBV6-5 and TRBJ2-7, with 8 bases that match TRBD2. The CDR3 covers 15 residues. Looked up from germline, CDR1 is MNHEY and CDR2 is SVGAGI. V shed 2 bases, J shed 3 bases, and the junction held 6 bases outside the gene matches. The CDR3 DNA is TGTGCCAGCAGTTACGACCGCGGGGGGCTCTACGAGCAGTACTTC. Its protein is CASSYDRGGLYEQYF.

V usage is TRBV19 and J usage is TRBJ2-1, with 12 nucleotides matching TRBD1. The CDR3 spans 15 residues. The ends lost 0 bases at V and 9 bases at J; junction bases unmatched: 3. In germline, CDR1 is LNHDA, CDR2 SQIVND (reference sequence). As DNA, the CDR3 is TGTGCCAGTAGTATAGACGGGACAGGGGGCTCTGAGCAGTTCTTC. This encodes CASSIDGTGGSEQFF.

On this clone: Other DNA sequences of this sample code for an identical CDR3. This chain joins TRBV5-1 and TRBJ2-7, with 7 bases lining up with TRBD1. Per the germline V gene, CDR1 is SGHRS and CDR2 is YFSETQ. J gave up 3 bases and V 0 bases, and 3 bases lay outside the gene matches. The CDR3 covers 14 residues. The CDR3 reads CASSLEQGSYEQYF. The CDR3 DNA is TGCGCCAGCAGCTTGGAACAGGGGAGCTACGAGCAGTACTTC.

The chain uses TRBV5-1 and TRBJ2-3; 8 nucleotides agree with TRBD2. This CDR3 is 15 amino acids long. CDR1 is SGHRS, CDR2 YFSETQ, per germline. V lost 4 bases and J lost 5; bases outside the gene matches: 9. The CDR3: CASSVSGALGDTQYF. The CDR3 DNA reads as TGCGCCAGCAGCGTTAGCGGGGCCCTGGGAGATACGCAGTATTTT.

The V call is TRBV5-1, the J call TRBJ2-7, with 8 nucleotides matching TRBD1. This CDR3 spans 14 amino acids. The ends lost 4 bases at V and 5 bases at J; junction bases unmatched: 8. CDR1 is SGHRS, CDR2 YFSETQ, per germline. In nucleotides, the CDR3 is TGCGCCAGCAGCCCCAAATCGACAGGGGACGAGCAGTACTTC. Translated, it gives CASSPKSTGDEQYF.

The V and J genes are TRBV10-3 and TRBJ2-7, with TRBD1 matching 7 bases. V lost 6 bases and J lost 2; bases outside the gene matches: 1. Germline V lookup: CDR1 ENHRY, CDR2 SYGVKD. The CDR3 extends over 12 amino acids. CDR3 coding DNA: TGTGCCATCAGCAGGGGGACCTACGAGCAGTACTTC. Translation: CAISRGTYEQYF.

Concerning this clone itself: At the DNA level, this CDR3 is encoded by other sequences in the same sample as well. CDR3: CASSLAANTGELFF. DNA for the CDR3: TGTGCCAGCTCGTTAGCGGCTAACACCGGGGAGCTGTTTTTT. The J gene is TRBJ2-2, the V gene TRBV7-2; D might be TRBD2 (6 bases). The germline V gene encodes CDR1 SGHTA and CDR2 FQGNSA. CDR3 length: 14 residues. Deletions cut 8 bases from V and 2 bases from J, with 12 bases between.

By sample share, this clone is medium-sized. The gene calls are TRBV28 and TRBJ1-2; 10 nucleotides match TRBD1. The CDR3 is 15 residues long. The J segment lost 2 bases and the V segment lost 4 bases, leaving 4 bases of the junction unmatched. The germline CDR1 and CDR2 sequences are MDHEN and SYDVKM. CDR3 DNA: TGTGCCAGCAGTTCGGGACAGGGGAACAACTATGGCTACACCTTC. Translation: CASSSGQGNNYGYTF.

The V gene is TRBV7-7, the J gene TRBJ2-7; maybe TRBD2 (6 bases). Per germline, CDR1 SSHAT and CDR2 FNYEAQ (reference sequence). This CDR3 is 14 amino acids long. The CDR3 nucleotides are TGTGCTATCTCGGCGGGACCTCGCCGGTACGAGCAGTACTTC. Encoded protein: CAISAGPRRYEQYF. The variable domain in full, completed from reference TRBV7-7 and TRBJ2-7, reads GAGVSQSPRYKVTKRGQDVTLRCDPISSHATLYWYQQALGQGPEFLTYFNYEAQPDKSGLPSDRFSAERPEGSISTLTIQRTEQRDSAMYRCAISAGPRRYEQYFGPGTRLTVT.